This is a list of T cell receptor beta chains from one sample in a study of shared clonotypes between healthy human individuals. Measured with immunoSEQ multiplex PCR; TCRdb has only the in-frame clones, and not every one. The table lists 1.5 million to 1.9 million clones, 98% of them singletons. The specimen was naive CD4+ T cells sorted from blood. The receptors come from a young man in good health. CDR3s include the opening cysteine and the closing phenylalanine or tryptophan. The D gene is left open where the match is weak. The size field is filled for only some rows; it gives once, few, many or a size class.

J gene: TRBJ2-3; clone size: .; V gene: TRBV29-1; D gene: .; CDR3 DNA: TGCAGCCCTCAAGGAGGACCAACCACAGATACGCAGTATTTT; CDR3 protein: CSPQGGPTTDTQYF
J gene: TRBJ2-3; clone size: .; V gene: TRBV11-2; D gene: TRBD2; CDR3 DNA: TGTGCCAGCAGCTTCCCAGCGGGAGGGGGCACAGATACGCAGTATTTT; CDR3 protein: CASSFPAGGGTDTQYF
J gene: TRBJ2-1; clone size: .; V gene: TRBV5-1; D gene: TRBD1; CDR3 DNA: TGCGCCAGCAGCCAGGACAGGGTCTCCTACAATGAGCAGTTCTTC; CDR3 protein: CASSQDRVSYNEQFF
J gene: TRBJ1-5; clone size: .; V gene: TRBV27; D gene: .; CDR3 DNA: TGTGCCAGCAGTTTTAGGGGGGCCGGTCAGCCCCAGCATTTT; CDR3 protein: CASSFRGAGQPQHF
J gene: TRBJ2-7; clone size: .; V gene: TRBV29-1; D gene: .; CDR3 DNA: TGCAGCGCTCAGGGTGGGGACCACTACGAGCAGTACTTC; CDR3 protein: CSAQGGDHYEQYF
J gene: TRBJ2-3; clone size: .; V gene: TRBV7-6; D gene: TRBD2; CDR3 DNA: TGTGCCAGCAGCTTAGCTGGCGGGAGTAGTACAGATACGCAGTATTTT; CDR3 protein: CASSLAGGSSTDTQYF
J gene: TRBJ1-5; clone size: .; V gene: TRBV21-1; D gene: .; CDR3 DNA: TGTGCCAGCAGCGCCCCAGTGGAAGGGCCCAATCAGCCCCAGCATTTT; CDR3 protein: CASSAPVEGPNQPQHF
J gene: TRBJ2-7; clone size: .; V gene: TRBV27; D gene: .; CDR3 DNA: TGTGCCAGCAGTTTGTCTCAGGGATCGGACGAGCAGTACTTC; CDR3 protein: CASSLSQGSDEQYF
J gene: TRBJ2-5; clone size: .; V gene: TRBV10-3; D gene: .; CDR3 DNA: TGTGCCATCAGTGAGTCGACTCGGGTAGGAGGGCAGGGTGTCCAAGAGACCCAGTACTTC; CDR3 protein: CAISESTRVGGQGVQETQYF
J gene: TRBJ2-7; clone size: .; V gene: TRBV28; D gene: .; CDR3 DNA: TGTGCCAGCAGTTTCGGACGGACTCTCCCCCACGAGCAGTACTTC; CDR3 protein: CASSFGRTLPHEQYF
J gene: TRBJ1-2; clone size: .; V gene: TRBV19; D gene: .; CDR3 DNA: TGTGCCAGTAGTATAGGGGAAGGCGGCTACACCTTC; CDR3 protein: CASSIGEGGYTF
J gene: TRBJ2-1; clone size: .; V gene: TRBV6-4; D gene: TRBD2; CDR3 DNA: TGTGCCAGCAGTGACCTTCCAGCGGGGGCCTACAATGAGCAGTTCTTC; CDR3 protein: CASSDLPAGAYNEQFF
J gene: TRBJ2-3; clone size: .; V gene: TRBV10-3; D gene: TRBD2; CDR3 DNA: TGTGCCATCAGTGGGGGACTAGCAGCCACAGATACGCAGTATTTT; CDR3 protein: CAISGGLAATDTQYF
J gene: TRBJ2-1; clone size: .; V gene: TRBV27; D gene: .; CDR3 DNA: TGTGCCAGCACCCTAAGGGCTAGCACCGGCAATGAGCAGTTCTTC; CDR3 protein: CASTLRASTGNEQFF
J gene: TRBJ1-1; clone size: .; V gene: TRBV6-5; D gene: .; CDR3 DNA: TGTGCCAGCCGGGACGGGAACACTGAAGCTTTCTTT; CDR3 protein: CASRDGNTEAFF
J gene: TRBJ2-5; clone size: .; V gene: TRBV7-7; D gene: TRBD2; CDR3 DNA: TGTGCCAGCAGCTCAATACCGGGACTAGCGGTTGGGACCCAGTACTTC; CDR3 protein: CASSSIPGLAVGTQYF
J gene: TRBJ2-7; clone size: .; V gene: TRBV11-2; D gene: .; CDR3 DNA: TGTGCCAGCAGCTTATCACGGGGTACCGCGCGGGCTTACGAGCAGTACTTC; CDR3 protein: CASSLSRGTARAYEQYF
J gene: TRBJ2-7; clone size: .; V gene: TRBV7-8; D gene: .; CDR3 DNA: TGTGCCAGCAGCTTTGGCCAGGGGGGGCAGTACTTC; CDR3 protein: CASSFGQGGQYF
J gene: TRBJ2-2; clone size: .; V gene: TRBV28; D gene: TRBD2; CDR3 DNA: TGTGCCAGCAGTTCTCCTCCTCCTAAAAGCGGGAGGGCCTATCCGGACACCGGGGAGCTGTTTTTT; CDR3 protein: CASSSPPPKSGRAYPDTGELFF
J gene: TRBJ1-5; clone size: few; V gene: TRBV6-5; D gene: .; CDR3 DNA: TGTGCCAGCAGTTACTCGTATAGCAATCAGCCCCAGCATTTT; CDR3 protein: CASSYSYSNQPQHF
J gene: TRBJ2-3; clone size: .; V gene: TRBV5-4; D gene: .; CDR3 DNA: TGTGCCAGCAGTTTCACAGATACGCAGTATTTT; CDR3 protein: CASSFTDTQYF
J gene: TRBJ2-2; clone size: .; V gene: TRBV5-6; D gene: .; CDR3 DNA: TGTGCCAGCAGCTTGCCCCACACCGGGGAGCTGTTTTTT; CDR3 protein: CASSLPHTGELFF
J gene: TRBJ1-5; clone size: .; V gene: TRBV7-2; D gene: .; CDR3 DNA: TGTGCCAGCAGCCTCAGAGGCGTTAGCAATCAGCCCCAGCATTTT; CDR3 protein: CASSLRGVSNQPQHF
J gene: TRBJ2-5; clone size: .; V gene: TRBV9; D gene: TRBD2; CDR3 DNA: TGTGCCAGCAGCGTATCTGGGAAATTAGCGGGAGCAGAGACCCAGTACTTC; CDR3 protein: CASSVSGKLAGAETQYF
J gene: TRBJ2-3; clone size: .; V gene: TRBV18; D gene: TRBD2; CDR3 DNA: TGTGCCAGCTCACTTTCCGGGGGGAGCACAGATACGCAGTATTTT; CDR3 protein: CASSLSGGSTDTQYF
J gene: TRBJ1-3; clone size: .; V gene: TRBV5-4; D gene: .; CDR3 DNA: TGTGCCAGCAGCTACAACAGGGCCTCCTCTGGAAACACCATATATTTT; CDR3 protein: CASSYNRASSGNTIYF
J gene: TRBJ2-1; clone size: .; V gene: TRBV11-2; D gene: TRBD1; CDR3 DNA: TGTGCCAGCAGCTCCACCGGGACAGGGTCCTACAATGAGCAGTTCTTC; CDR3 protein: CASSSTGTGSYNEQFF
J gene: TRBJ2-3; clone size: .; V gene: TRBV7-9; D gene: TRBD2; CDR3 DNA: TGTGCCAGCAGCGTCACCACGGGACTAGCATTCACAGATACGCAGTATTTT; CDR3 protein: CASSVTTGLAFTDTQYF
J gene: TRBJ2-3; clone size: .; V gene: TRBV5-1; D gene: .; CDR3 DNA: TGCGCCAGCAGCTTGGTAACTAGGGCAGATACGCAGTATTTT; CDR3 protein: CASSLVTRADTQYF
J gene: TRBJ1-5; clone size: .; V gene: TRBV5-1; D gene: .; CDR3 DNA: TGCGCCAGCAGCTTGGCCGGAGGGGAGGGACAGCCCCAGCATTTT; CDR3 protein: CASSLAGGEGQPQHF
J gene: TRBJ1-2; clone size: .; V gene: TRBV11-2; D gene: .; CDR3 DNA: TGTGCCAGCAGCCCGGGTCCTTTAGCTAACTATGGCTACACCTTC; CDR3 protein: CASSPGPLANYGYTF
J gene: TRBJ2-7; clone size: .; V gene: TRBV2; D gene: .; CDR3 DNA: TGTGCCAGCAGTGATGTGCACCCATACGAGCAGTACTTC; CDR3 protein: CASSDVHPYEQYF
J gene: TRBJ1-5; clone size: .; V gene: TRBV4-1; D gene: .; CDR3 DNA: TGCGCCAGCAGCCTCCGGACAGCGGGCTTTAGTCATAATCAGCCCCAGCATTTT; CDR3 protein: CASSLRTAGFSHNQPQHF
J gene: TRBJ2-7; clone size: once; V gene: TRBV4-2; D gene: .; CDR3 DNA: TGTGCCAGCAGCCAAGATGGAGGCGGGAACTATTACGAGCAGTACTTC; CDR3 protein: CASSQDGGGNYYEQYF
J gene: TRBJ1-1; clone size: .; V gene: TRBV28; D gene: .; CDR3 DNA: TGTGCCAGCAGTTTCGTTTACACTGAAGCTTTCTTT; CDR3 protein: CASSFVYTEAFF
J gene: TRBJ2-7; clone size: .; V gene: TRBV7-3; D gene: TRBD2; CDR3 DNA: TGTGCCAGCAGGCGCATAGCGGGGCCGGGGCACGAGCAGTACTTC; CDR3 protein: CASRRIAGPGHEQYF
J gene: TRBJ1-1; clone size: .; V gene: TRBV9; D gene: TRBD1; CDR3 DNA: TGTGCCAGCAGCGTAGGAGGGGGCTTGGCCACTGAAGCTTTCTTT; CDR3 protein: CASSVGGGLATEAFF
J gene: TRBJ2-7; clone size: .; V gene: TRBV6-1; D gene: .; CDR3 DNA: TGTGCCAGCTTAGGTCTATTGGCGGGCCTCGAGCAGTACTTC; CDR3 protein: CASLGLLAGLEQYF
J gene: TRBJ1-5; clone size: once; V gene: TRBV7-9; D gene: .; CDR3 DNA: TGTGCCAGCAGCTTGGGGGGGCTGGGTCAGCCCCAGCATTTT; CDR3 protein: CASSLGGLGQPQHF
J gene: TRBJ1-2; clone size: .; V gene: TRBV5-1; D gene: .; CDR3 DNA: TGCGCCAGCAGCTTGGTAGGGCCCACCTATGGCTACACCTTC; CDR3 protein: CASSLVGPTYGYTF
J gene: TRBJ2-5; clone size: .; V gene: TRBV2; D gene: .; CDR3 DNA: TGTGCCAGCAGTGAAGTGGTAGCGGAAGAGACCCAGTACTTC; CDR3 protein: CASSEVVAEETQYF
J gene: TRBJ2-3; clone size: .; V gene: TRBV7-9; D gene: TRBD2; CDR3 DNA: TGTGCCAGCAGCTCGTTAGCGGGAGGGCCGACAGATACGCAGTATTTT; CDR3 protein: CASSSLAGGPTDTQYF